The entry that follows covers one T cell receptor beta chain sequence. This table comes from immunoSEQ multiplex PCR, and its TCRdb copy is limited to in-frame clones, with some not included. Counted here are over a million clones, roughly 97% occurring once; the ten biggest clones make up approximately 1%. The data are from a study of shared clonotypes between healthy human individuals. The ends lost 4 bases at V and 7 bases at J; junction bases unmatched: 7. The germline V gene has CDR1 MDHEN and CDR2 SYDVKM. There are 14 residues in the CDR3. The donors were adults (healthy and HIV-negative) with no recent acute infections or vaccinations. All donors were Caucasian adults living in Nashville, Tennessee.

The TCR sequence derives from a man aged 25 to 45 in good health. The rearrangement joins TRBV28 to TRBJ1-5, with 7 bases fitting TRBD1. Material: naive CD4+ T cells sorted from blood. Documented subset: CD45RA+ positively selected. CDR3 loop: CASSYTGAGQPQHF. The CDR3 DNA reads as TGTGCCAGCAGTTATACAGGGGCAGGACAGCCCCAGCATTTT.